This paragraph covers one T cell receptor beta chain sequence. Looked up from germline, CDR1 is LGHNA and CDR2 is YSLEER. There are 13 residues in the CDR3. V was trimmed by 4 bases and J by 3 bases, leaving 8 bases between them. This entry comes from a study of blood T cell repertoires in COVID-19. For the study at large: Whether acute or convalescent, the COVID-19 samples came from the United States, Italy and Spain. The analysed material was cDNA or gDNA that came from T cells, B-cell-depleted T cells, or PBMCs.

Clones were sequenced by immunoSEQ multiplex PCR, and TCRdb holds only the in-frame ones, with some missing. This sample has some 190,000 clones; roughly 81% occur once, and the top ten carry 4.5% to 5%. This chain links TRBV4-3 with TRBJ2-3; the D gene is possibly TRBD2 (6 bases). The source material was peripheral blood. The clonotype originates from a woman older than 75 with acute or convalescent COVID-19. The CDR3 coding sequence is TGCGCCAGCAGCCGGGGAGGAACAGATACGCAGTATTTT. Translating it yields CASSRGGTDTQYF.